A selection of T cell receptor beta chains follows, all from one sample in a study of blood T cell repertoires in COVID-19. Here immunoSEQ multiplex PCR was the method, and the copy in TCRdb shows in-frame clones only, minus some. The data show approximately 200,000 clones, roughly 87% seen once. Input material: PBMCs or T cells enriched from blood (not recorded which). The receptors were gathered from a man between 25 and 39 years old who had recovered from COVID-19. CDR3s include the opening cysteine and the closing phenylalanine or tryptophan. The D gene is left open where the match is weak. Size is omitted from some rows. Given values are once, few, many or a class for expanded clones.

. | TRBD2 | TRBJ2-5 | TRBV19 | CASSLKGLAGEETQYF | TGTGCCAGTAGCCTCAAGGGACTAGCGGGAGAAGAGACCCAGTACTTC
once | TRBD1 | TRBJ1-5 | TRBV27 | CASSWTGTGLNQPQHF | TGTGCCAGCAGTTGGACCGGGACAGGTCTTAATCAGCCCCAGCATTTT
. | . | TRBJ1-4 | TRBV15 | CATSRFKGEKLFF | TGTGCCACCAGCAGGTTTAAGGGGGAAAAACTGTTTTTT
. | TRBD1 | TRBJ1-4 | TRBV28 | CASSLGQGSGRLFF | TGTGCCAGCAGTCTCGGACAGGGAAGCGGGAGGCTGTTTTTT
once | . | TRBJ2-3 | TRBV29-1 | CSVTNTDTQYF | TGCAGCGTAACTAATACAGATACGCAGTATTTT
. | TRBD2 | TRBJ2-1 | TRBV9 | CASSVAWRLAGNGEQFF | TGTGCCAGCAGCGTAGCTTGGCGACTAGCGGGAAACGGCGAGCAGTTCTTC
. | . | TRBJ1-2 | TRBV5-1 | CASSHLRGSVEGYTF | TGCGCCAGCAGCCATTTAAGGGGGTCGGTGGAAGGCTACACCTTC
. | . | TRBJ2-7 | TRBV28 | CASSFSRVVNEQYF | TGTGCCAGCAGTTTTTCCAGGGTCGTTAACGAGCAGTACTTC
few | . | TRBJ2-7 | TRBV12-5 | CASGLVQGSGSWTTYEQYF | TGTGCTAGTGGTTTGGTACAAGGTAGTGGCTCCTGGACAACCTACGAGCAGTACTTC
. | TRBD2 | TRBJ2-3 | TRBV5-6 | CASSLRTSGRAGTDTQYF | TGTGCCAGCAGCTTACGGACTAGCGGGAGAGCGGGCACAGATACGCAGTATTTT
. | . | TRBJ2-7 | TRBV6-5 | CASSHRALARWYF | TGTGCCAGCAGTCACAGGGCACTCGCCCGGTGGTACTTC
. | TRBD1 | TRBJ2-2 | TRBV28 | CASSETGTGGELFF | TGTGCCAGCAGTGAGACAGGGACGGGCGGGGAGCTGTTTTTT
few | . | TRBJ1-4 | TRBV6-5 | CASSYRTGELFF | TGTGCCAGCAGTTACCGGACCGGGGAACTGTTTTTT
. | . | TRBJ2-2 | TRBV2 | CASSTDRYTGELFF | TGTGCCAGCAGTACTGACAGGTACACCGGGGAGCTGTTTTTT
. | TRBD1 | TRBJ1-6 | TRBV16 | CASSQLLGQVPSLHF | TGTGCCAGCAGCCAATTGTTGGGACAGGTCCCATCCCTCCACTTT
. | . | TRBJ2-5 | TRBV5-4 | CASSLTEQETQYF | TGTGCCAGCAGCTTGACAGAACAAGAGACCCAGTACTTC
. | TRBD2 | TRBJ2-5 | TRBV7-9 | CASSSRTSGGQGMETQYF | TGTGCCAGCAGCTCTAGGACTAGCGGGGGGCAAGGGATGGAGACCCAGTACTTC
. | TRBD1 | TRBJ1-2 | TRBV30 | CAWTFAGTGVGYTF | TGTGCCTGGACGTTTGCAGGGACAGGTGTTGGGTACACCTTC
. | . | TRBJ1-1 | TRBV10-3 | CAISEGATNTEAFF | TGTGCCATCAGTGAGGGGGCCACGAACACTGAAGCTTTCTTT
. | . | TRBJ1-1 | TRBV12-3/TRBV12-4 | CASSFYRDTEAFF | TGTGCCAGCAGCTTTTACAGGGACACTGAAGCTTTCTTT
. | . | TRBJ2-5 | TRBV18 | CASSPASIETQYF | TGTGCCAGCTCACCAGCCAGTATAGAGACCCAGTACTTC
. | . | TRBJ1-1 | TRBV13 | CASSLGLFEAFF | TGTGCCAGCAGCTTAGGCTTATTTGAAGCTTTCTTT
. | . | TRBJ2-5 | TRBV3-1/TRBV3-2 | CASSFTGPETQYF | TGTGCCAGCAGCTTCACAGGGCCAGAGACCCAGTACTTC
once | . | TRBJ1-3 | TRBV6-5 | CASSYGSSGNTIYF | TGTGCCAGCAGTTATGGGAGCTCTGGAAACACCATATATTTT
few | . | TRBJ2-7 | TRBV2 | CASEIGGFSYEQYF | TGTGCCAGTGAGATAGGGGGTTTTTCGTACGAGCAGTACTTC
once | TRBD1 | TRBJ1-2 | TRBV24-1 | CATHRDRGPGYTF | TGTGCCACCCACCGGGACAGGGGGCCTGGCTACACCTTC
. | TRBD1 | TRBJ2-7 | TRBV25-1 | CASSPLGGDRVYEQYF | TGTGCCAGCAGTCCATTAGGAGGAGACAGGGTCTACGAGCAGTACTTC
. | . | TRBJ2-1 | TRBV6-5 | CASSWRADGEQFF | TGTGCCAGCAGTTGGCGGGCGGACGGAGAGCAGTTCTTC
. | . | TRBJ2-1 | TRBV6-6 | CASSYNPDSGSEQFF | TGTGCCAGCAGTTACAATCCCGATTCGGGAAGTGAGCAGTTCTTC
. | . | TRBJ2-5 | TRBV9 | CASSVATTGTGEETQYF | TGTGCCAGCAGCGTAGCTACAACCGGGACGGGAGAAGAGACCCAGTACTTC
few | TRBD1 | TRBJ1-2 | TRBV9 | CASSAGQGALVGYTF | TGTGCCAGCAGCGCGGGACAGGGGGCCCTAGTTGGCTACACCTTC
. | TRBD1 | TRBJ1-2 | TRBV19 | CASSFGQGNGYTF | TGTGCCAGTAGTTTTGGACAGGGGAATGGCTACACCTTC
. | TRBD1 | TRBJ1-1 | TRBV7-8 | CASSLVSWTGHTEAFF | TGTGCCAGCAGCTTAGTTAGTTGGACAGGCCACACTGAAGCTTTCTTT
. | TRBD1 | TRBJ1-1 | TRBV12-5 | CASGLNRGWTAFF | TGTGCTAGTGGTTTGAACAGGGGGTGGACAGCTTTCTTT
. | . | TRBJ2-7 | TRBV7-3 | CASSSHTGMGEQYF | TGTGCCAGCAGCTCACACACAGGGATGGGCGAGCAGTACTTC